This T cell receptor (beta chain) was identified in a study of T-cell memory formation after mild COVID-19. Amplification by 5'RACE using constant-segment primers produced TCR alpha and TCR beta cDNA libraries that carried sample barcodes and UMIs. TCRdb re-called the 5' RACE reads with MiXCR, one entry per CDR3 protein. The sample lists 75,000 to 95,000 distinct CDR3 sequences; about an eighth were seen once. In its sample, this clonotype was seen a few times. Germline V gene sequence: CDR1 SGHRS, CDR2 YFSETQ. The junction had 8 bases not matched to a gene; V was cut back by 6 bases and J by 9 bases. This CDR3 has 15 amino acids.

Sequencing was performed on PBMCs or a T cell subset sorted from them (not recorded which). This receptor was obtained from an adult woman who had mild COVID-19 (a few samples of this study predate the infection). Cell type and time point are not known. V is TRBV5-1 and J is TRBJ2-4; 14 nucleotides match TRBD2. The CDR3 DNA is TGCGCCAGCACCTCCGGGACTAGCGGGAGCGGCATTCAGTACTTC. Amino acids: CASTSGTSGSGIQYF.